This T cell receptor beta chain was recovered during a study of blood T cell repertoires in COVID-19. Turning to the study itself: Specimens from acute and convalescent COVID-19 originated in the United States, Italy and Spain.

Produced via immunoSEQ multiplex PCR; TCRdb's table is partial and in-frame only. The table has approximately 330,000 clones, around 87% seen once. The trim removed 8 bases at V and 4 bases at J, leaving 5 bases unmatched. Germline V CDR1 and CDR2: SNHLY, FYNNEI. The CDR3 runs 14 residues. The chain joins TRBV2 to TRBJ1-5; 10 positions agree with TRBD1. The clonotype comes from a woman aged 50 to 60 with active or convalescent COVID-19. The sample taken for sequencing was peripheral blood. This CDR3 is CASRDRGGNQPQHF. The CDR3 nucleotides read TGTGCCAGCCGGGACAGGGGAGGGAATCAGCCCCAGCATTTT.